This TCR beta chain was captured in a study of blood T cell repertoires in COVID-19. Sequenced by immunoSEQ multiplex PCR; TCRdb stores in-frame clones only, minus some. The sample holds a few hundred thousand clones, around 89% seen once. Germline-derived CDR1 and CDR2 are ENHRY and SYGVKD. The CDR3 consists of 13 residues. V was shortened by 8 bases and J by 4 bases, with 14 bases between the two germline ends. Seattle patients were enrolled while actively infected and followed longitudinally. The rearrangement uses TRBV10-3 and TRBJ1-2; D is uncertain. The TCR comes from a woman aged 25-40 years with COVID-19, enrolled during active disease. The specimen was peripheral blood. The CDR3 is CAIREAAGYGYTF. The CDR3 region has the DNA TGTGCCATCCGGGAGGCGGCAGGCTATGGCTACACCTTC.